Following are 12 T cell receptor beta chains from one sample sequenced in a study of blood T cell repertoires in COVID-19. The data were produced by immunoSEQ multiplex PCR, yet TCRdb's version contains in-frame clones alone and is incomplete. The sample carries 250,000 to 300,000 clones, around four fifths recorded once. Sequencing was carried out using peripheral blood. The receptor source for this set is a man aged 60 to 75 who had recovered from COVID-19.

The V gene is TRBV6-5, the J gene TRBJ1-3; 8 nucleotides agree with TRBD1. The CDR3 is 15 residues long. Trimming cost V 7 bases and J 0 bases; bases outside gene matches: 5. Germline CDR1 reads MNHEY; CDR2 reads SVGAGI. CDR3 coding DNA: TGTGCCAGCACCCCGGACAGGGTCTCTGGAAACACCATATATTTT. Residues: CASTPDRVSGNTIYF.

V gene TRBV7-6 combines with J gene TRBJ1-6; 9 positions match TRBD1. CDR3 length equals 15 residues. Unmatched junction bases numbered 7, after V lost 5 bases and J lost 8 bases. Germline V lookup: CDR1 SGHVS, CDR2 FNYEAQ. As DNA, the CDR3 is TGTGCCAGCAGCCAGTGGACAGGGGACTATTCACCCCTCCACTTT. The encoded protein is CASSQWTGDYSPLHF.

V is TRBV5-8 and J is TRBJ2-3; weak D call: TRBD1 (6 bases). Between the trimmed V and J ends, which lost 5 bases and 2 bases, there was a span of 15 bases. Germline V CDR1 and CDR2: SGHTS, YDEGEE. This CDR3 contains 15 residues. As DNA, the CDR3 is TGTGCCAGCAGTAAACAGGGATTCAACACAGATACGCAGTATTTT. Its translation is CASSKQGFNTDTQYF.

The V call is TRBV4-1, the J call TRBJ1-1; TRBD1 is a possible D gene (6 bases). Trimming took off 4 bases at V and 2 bases at J, with 17 bases between the two ends. Germline V gives CDR1 MGHRA, CDR2 YSYEKL. This CDR3 spans 16 amino acids. CDR3 residues: CASSPLPGHLNTEAFF. CDR3 nucleotide sequence: TGCGCCAGCAGCCCACTTCCGGGACACCTAAACACTGAAGCTTTCTTT.

The chain carries TRBV5-1 and TRBJ2-1, with D possibly TRBD1 on 6 matching bases. The CDR3 has 16 residues. V dropped 5 bases and J dropped 0 bases, with 15 bases sitting between them. CDR1 is SGHRS, CDR2 YFSETQ, per germline. CDR3: CASSFNPGVSYNEQFF. The CDR3 region has the DNA TGCGCCAGCAGTTTTAACCCAGGGGTCTCCTACAATGAGCAGTTCTTC.

The rearrangement links TRBV7-9 to TRBJ1-6, with D possibly TRBD1 on 6 matching bases. This CDR3 spans 15 amino acids. Germline CDR1 SEHNR, CDR2 FQNEAQ (reference sequence). V lost 1 base, J lost 9 bases, and 13 bases lay in between. The CDR3 spells CASSLVTGLTSPLHF. The CDR3, as DNA: TGTGCCAGCAGCTTAGTGACAGGATTAACTTCACCCCTCCACTTT.

The chain carries TRBV6-5 and TRBJ2-5; weak D call: TRBD2 (5 bases). V lost 6 bases, J lost 1 base, and 15 bases lay in between. The CDR3 covers 15 residues. Germline values: CDR1 MNHEY, CDR2 SVGAGI. This CDR3 reads CASRANSGVQETQYF. For the CDR3, the DNA is TGTGCCAGCAGAGCTAATTCCGGGGTCCAAGAGACCCAGTACTTC.

This clone was observed a few times. The CDR3 DNA follows: TGTGCCAGCAGCTTAGGGGGCCGAACCTACAATGAGCAGTTCTTC. It codes for CASSLGGRTYNEQFF. The V and J genes are TRBV7-8 and TRBJ2-1, with D maybe TRBD1 (5 bases). The CDR3 loop spans 15 amino acids. Between the trimmed V and J ends, which lost 1 base and 2 bases, there was a span of 9 bases. Germline V gene data show CDR1 as SGHVS and CDR2 as FQNEAQ.

The gene calls are TRBV19 and TRBJ2-2; 10 bases align to TRBD2. V shed 0 bases and J 5 bases; nucleotides not matched to a gene: 9. The CDR3 consists of 18 residues. Looked up from germline, CDR1 is LNHDA and CDR2 is SQIVND (reference sequence). The CDR3 loop is CASSIDLSGRRWTGELFF. CDR3 sequence (DNA): TGTGCCAGTAGTATAGATCTTAGCGGGAGGAGATGGACCGGGGAGCTGTTTTTT.

This chain uses TRBV28 with TRBJ2-7; 8 nucleotides line up with TRBD2. Germline values: CDR1 MDHEN, CDR2 SYDVKM. The length of the CDR3 is 16 residues. Trimming removed 5 bases from V and 6 bases from J; junction bases left unmatched: 15. CDR3 coding DNA: TGTGCCAGCAGTCCACCCCTAGGCGGGGGGTTAGGCGAGCAGTACTTC. It specifies CASSPPLGGGLGEQYF.

In its sample, this clone was seen many times. J is TRBJ2-7 and V is TRBV19; 10 bases line up with TRBD2. The CDR3 totals 16 residues. Germline loops: CDR1 LNHDA, CDR2 SQIVND (reference sequence). V dropped 5 bases and J dropped 0; count of bases not matched to a gene: 7. This CDR3 reads CASSDPSSGSSYEQYF. CDR3 in DNA: TGTGCCAGTAGTGACCCCTCTAGCGGGAGCTCCTACGAGCAGTACTTC.

This chain connects TRBV7-9 to TRBJ2-6; 7 nucleotides match TRBD1. This CDR3 comprises 13 residues. Unmatched junction bases numbered 2, after V lost 10 bases and J lost 2 bases. The germline V gene has CDR1 SEHNR and CDR2 FQNEAQ (reference sequence). CDR3 nucleotides: TGTGCCATACAGGGGACTGGGGCCAACGTCCTGACTTTC. Amino acids: CAIQGTGANVLTF.